This T cell receptor beta chain is from a study of shared clonotypes between healthy human individuals. Several immunoSEQ 96-well plates shared each subset's DNA, each plate a replicate. Using immunoSEQ multiplex PCR, the repertoire was profiled, and TCRdb retains in-frame clones only, with some absent. The sample gives 2 million or so clones, 95% of which show up once; more than 0.1% is in the top ten. Trimming stripped 6 bases from V and 2 bases from J, with 15 bases between. Germline-derived CDR1 and CDR2 are MNHEY and SVGAGI. CDR3 length equals 15 residues. The study's findings and limits: In contrast to clonotypes shared by all four donors, non-shared clonotypes had lower generation probabilities.

Concerning this clone itself: Its antigen is not known.

This chain links TRBV6-5 with TRBJ2-3, with D uncertain. This TCR was recovered from a man aged 18 to 30 in good health. The material sequenced was naive CD4+ T cells sorted from blood. The subset: CD45RA+ positively selected. CDR3 protein: CASRRPGVLTDTQYF. The CDR3, as DNA: TGTGCCAGCAGACGGCCAGGTGTCCTCACAGATACGCAGTATTTT.